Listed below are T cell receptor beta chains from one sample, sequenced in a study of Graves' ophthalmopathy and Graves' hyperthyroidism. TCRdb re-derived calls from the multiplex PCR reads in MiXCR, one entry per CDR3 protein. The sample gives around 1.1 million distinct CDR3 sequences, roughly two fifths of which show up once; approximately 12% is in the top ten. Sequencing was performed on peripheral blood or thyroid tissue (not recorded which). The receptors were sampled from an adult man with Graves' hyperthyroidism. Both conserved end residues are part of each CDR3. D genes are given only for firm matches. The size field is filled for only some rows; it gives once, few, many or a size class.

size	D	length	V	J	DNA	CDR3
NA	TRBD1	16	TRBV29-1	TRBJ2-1	TGCAGCGTTTTTTCCATCAGGGGACAGGGGGCGAATGAGCAGTTCTTC	CSVFSIRGQGANEQFF
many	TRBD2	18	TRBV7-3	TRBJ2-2	TGTGCCAGCAGCTTAAGGGGACTAGCGGGAAAGTACGACGGGGAGCTGTTTTTT	CASSLRGLAGKYDGELFF
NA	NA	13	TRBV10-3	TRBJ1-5	TGTGCCACCCGGAGGGGGGGCAATCAGCCCCAGCATTTT	CATRRGGNQPQHF
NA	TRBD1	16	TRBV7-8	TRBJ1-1	TGTGCCAGCAGTTTTAGGCGGACAGGAAAGGACACTGAAGCTTTCTTT	CASSFRRTGKDTEAFF
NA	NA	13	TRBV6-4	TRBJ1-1	TGTGCCAGCACCCGCCGGGGGATCACTGAAGCTTTCTTT	CASTRRGITEAFF
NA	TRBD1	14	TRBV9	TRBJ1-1	TGTGCCAGCAGCTCCGGACAGGGACACACTGAAGCTTTCTTT	CASSSGQGHTEAFF
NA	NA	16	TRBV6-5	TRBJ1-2	TGTGCCAGCAGACCGATCACGGGGGCGGTTTTTGGTGGCTACACCTTC	CASRPITGAVFGGYTF
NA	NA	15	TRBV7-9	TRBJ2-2	TGTGCCAGCAGCTTCGGGTGGGCGGACACCGGGGAGCTGTTTTTT	CASSFGWADTGELFF
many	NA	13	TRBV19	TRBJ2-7	TGTGCCAGTAGTTATCTGGGGCGCTTGGAGCAGTACTTC	CASSYLGRLEQYF
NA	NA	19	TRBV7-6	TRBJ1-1	TGTGCCAGCAGCCGAATTACCGGGAACGGGGCAGGGTTGGGCACTGAAGCTTTCTTT	CASSRITGNGAGLGTEAFF
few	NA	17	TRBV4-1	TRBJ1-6	TGCGCCAGCAGCCCGAGGATATCAGGGCAGGGCGACTCACCCCTCCACTTT	CASSPRISGQGDSPLHF
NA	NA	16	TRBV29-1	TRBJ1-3	TGCAGTCCGGCCGGAGGACGTATAAGCTCTGGAAACACCATATATTTT	CSPAGGRISSGNTIYF
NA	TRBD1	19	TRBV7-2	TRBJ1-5	TGTGCCAGCAGCTTGGGACCTACAGGGGGCGGGATAGCTATTCAGCCCCAGCATTTT	CASSLGPTGGGIAIQPQHF
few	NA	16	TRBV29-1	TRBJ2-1	TGCAGCGTTGAAGAGTCGGGCCGTTCATCCTACAATGAGCAGTTCTTC	CSVEESGRSSYNEQFF
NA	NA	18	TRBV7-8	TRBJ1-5	TGTGCCAGCAGCCCGTGGCTTCGCCGGGGGAGTTTTTGTCAGCCCCAGCATTTT	CASSPWLRRGSFCQPQHF
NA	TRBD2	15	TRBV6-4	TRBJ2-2	TGTGCCAGCAGTTACGGGCGGGAGCTCGACGGGGAGCTGTTTTTT	CASSYGRELDGELFF
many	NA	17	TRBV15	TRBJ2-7	TGTGCCACCAGCGGGTCTGGGGGGAGGACTCGACCTACAGAGCAGTACTTC	CATSGSGGRTRPTEQYF
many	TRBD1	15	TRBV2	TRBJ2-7	TGTGCCAGCAGCCAAAGGCCCCGGACAGGGCGAAATTTGTACTTC	CASSQRPRTGRNLYF
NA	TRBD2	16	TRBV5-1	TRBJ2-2	TGCGCCAGCAGCGCCCCTAGCGGAGCAAACACCGGGGAGCTGTTTTTT	CASSAPSGANTGELFF
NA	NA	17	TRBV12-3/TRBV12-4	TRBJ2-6	TGTGCCAGCAGTGTTTCGGGTGGATCGCCTGGGGCCAACGTCCTGACTTTC	CASSVSGGSPGANVLTF
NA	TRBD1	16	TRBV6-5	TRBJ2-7	TGTGCCAGCAGTTACTGGCGACAGGGGTATCAATACGAGCAGTACTTC	CASSYWRQGYQYEQYF
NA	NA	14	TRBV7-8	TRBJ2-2	TGTGCCAGCAGCTTATTACCCAGCACCGGGGAGCTGTTTTTT	CASSLLPSTGELFF
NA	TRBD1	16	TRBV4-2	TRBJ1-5	TGTGCCAGCAGCTCTGCGGACAGGGTTTGGAATCAGCCCCAGCATTTT	CASSSADRVWNQPQHF
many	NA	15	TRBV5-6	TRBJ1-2	TGTGCCAGCAGCTTGGTCCAGCGTCCTAACTATGGCTACACCTTC	CASSLVQRPNYGYTF
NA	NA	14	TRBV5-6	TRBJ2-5	TGTGCCAGCAGCTTGGCTTGGTACCAAGAGACCCAGTACTTC	CASSLAWYQETQYF
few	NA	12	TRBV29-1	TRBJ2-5	TGCAGCGTTGGGAGGGTTGGAGAGACCCAGTACTTC	CSVGRVGETQYF